The text below deals with one TCR beta chain. Its antigen is as yet unknown. These data belong to a study of radiation and T cells in renal cell carcinoma. Specified time point: baseline pretreatment blood. Treatment here: 15 Gy SBRT to primary tumor, nephrectomy 4 weeks later. Blood was sampled at baseline, 2 weeks and 4 weeks after SBRT. V gave up 4 bases and J gave up 7 bases; unmatched junction bases: 7. The CDR3 is 15 amino acids. In germline, CDR1 is LGHNA, CDR2 YSLEER. The study, taken as a whole, reports: No pretreatment tumor biopsies were available for baseline clonotypes.

Profiling relied on immunoSEQ multiplex PCR, and the TCRdb table lists in-frame clones only, not all of them. The sample contains about 140,000 clones, 83% of which appear only once. The chain combines TRBV4-3 with TRBJ2-2, with 9 bases fitting TRBD2. This receptor was identified in a woman aged 45-65 years with renal cell carcinoma. The input for sequencing was blood, taken from a patient whose treatment included radiotherapy and nephrectomy. CDR3 nucleotide sequence: TGCGCCAGCAGCCTAGATAGCGGGGGTGGCGGGGAGCTGTTTTTT. The encoded protein is CASSLDSGGGGELFF.